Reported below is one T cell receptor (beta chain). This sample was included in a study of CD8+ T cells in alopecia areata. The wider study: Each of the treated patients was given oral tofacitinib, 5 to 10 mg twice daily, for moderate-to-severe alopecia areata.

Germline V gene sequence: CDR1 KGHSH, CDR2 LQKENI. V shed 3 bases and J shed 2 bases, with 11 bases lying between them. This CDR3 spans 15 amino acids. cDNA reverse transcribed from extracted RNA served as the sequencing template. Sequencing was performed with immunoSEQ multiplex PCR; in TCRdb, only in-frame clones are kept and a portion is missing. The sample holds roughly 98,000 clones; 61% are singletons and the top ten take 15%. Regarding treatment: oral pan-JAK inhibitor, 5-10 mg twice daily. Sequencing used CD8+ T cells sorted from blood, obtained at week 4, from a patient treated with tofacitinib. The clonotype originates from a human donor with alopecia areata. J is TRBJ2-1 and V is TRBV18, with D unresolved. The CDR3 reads CASSPSTNPYNEQFF. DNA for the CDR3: TGTGCCAGCTCACCTAGCACAAACCCCTACAATGAGCAGTTCTTC.